This is a list of T cell receptor beta chains from one sample in a study of CD8 T cells in Susac syndrome. One entry per CDR3 protein results from TCRdb running MiXCR on the immunoSEQ multiplex PCR reads. Here the sample spans about 19,000 distinct CDR3 sequences, 85% to 95% being singletons. The specimen sequenced was CD8+ T cells from PBMCs. The origin of the receptors is a human donor in good health. Both conserved end residues are part of each CDR3. The D gene is left open where the match is weak. Expanded clones get a size class; other rows say once, few or many, or leave the size out.

d_call: NA
cdr3_length: 14
clone_size: NA
j_call: TRBJ2-7
v_call: TRBV27
cdr3_nt: TGTGCCAGTGCCCCGGGTCCGTGGACCTACGAGCAGTACTTC
cdr3_aa: CASAPGPWTYEQYF

d_call: NA
cdr3_length: 13
clone_size: NA
j_call: TRBJ2-5
v_call: TRBV7-9
cdr3_nt: TGTGCCAGCAGCTTCGCTACCGTGGAGACCCAGTACTTC
cdr3_aa: CASSFATVETQYF

d_call: NA
cdr3_length: 12
clone_size: NA
j_call: TRBJ2-3
v_call: TRBV7-9
cdr3_nt: TGTGCCATCCTAGGGGGCACAGATACGCAGTATTTT
cdr3_aa: CAILGGTDTQYF

d_call: TRBD1
cdr3_length: 14
clone_size: NA
j_call: TRBJ1-1
v_call: TRBV3-1
cdr3_nt: TGTGCCAGCAGCCAAACACCAGGGGGCACTGAAGCTTTCTTT
cdr3_aa: CASSQTPGGTEAFF

d_call: NA
cdr3_length: 11
clone_size: few
j_call: TRBJ2-7
v_call: TRBV28
cdr3_nt: TGTGCCAGCACCCTAGCCCACGAGCAGTACTTC
cdr3_aa: CASTLAHEQYF

d_call: NA
cdr3_length: 15
clone_size: NA
j_call: TRBJ2-1
v_call: TRBV29-1
cdr3_nt: TGCAGCGTTGAAGATGGTTCGGAAGAGGGGCATGAGCAGTTCTTC
cdr3_aa: CSVEDGSEEGHEQFF

d_call: NA
cdr3_length: 13
clone_size: NA
j_call: TRBJ2-5
v_call: TRBV13
cdr3_nt: TGTGCCAGCAGCTTAGCGAGCTATCCGACCCAGTACTTC
cdr3_aa: CASSLASYPTQYF

d_call: NA
cdr3_length: 17
clone_size: NA
j_call: TRBJ1-4
v_call: TRBV19
cdr3_nt: TGTGCCAGTAGTTACCCGCCGGCGGGACAAGATAATGAAAAACTGTTTTTT
cdr3_aa: CASSYPPAGQDNEKLFF

d_call: TRBD2
cdr3_length: 16
clone_size: NA
j_call: TRBJ2-3
v_call: TRBV7-8
cdr3_nt: TGTGCCAGCAGCCCGTCCCTAGCGGCCCCCACAGATACGCAGTATTTT
cdr3_aa: CASSPSLAAPTDTQYF

d_call: NA
cdr3_length: 12
clone_size: NA
j_call: TRBJ2-5
v_call: TRBV19
cdr3_nt: TGTGCCAGTAGCTCAGGGCGGGAGACCCAGTACTTC
cdr3_aa: CASSSGRETQYF

d_call: NA
cdr3_length: 15
clone_size: NA
j_call: TRBJ2-3
v_call: TRBV7-6
cdr3_nt: TGTGCCAGCAGCTTACCCCCTCTAGCGACAGATACGCAGTATTTT
cdr3_aa: CASSLPPLATDTQYF

d_call: TRBD1
cdr3_length: 14
clone_size: NA
j_call: TRBJ2-2
v_call: TRBV13
cdr3_nt: TGTGCCAGCAGGACCCTACAGGGGACCGGGGAGCTGTTTTTT
cdr3_aa: CASRTLQGTGELFF

d_call: NA
cdr3_length: 14
clone_size: NA
j_call: TRBJ2-7
v_call: TRBV18
cdr3_nt: TGTGCCAGCTCACCGTACAAGGGGCCCTACGAGCAGTACTTC
cdr3_aa: CASSPYKGPYEQYF

d_call: TRBD2
cdr3_length: 18
clone_size: NA
j_call: TRBJ2-2
v_call: TRBV14
cdr3_nt: TGTGCCAGCAGCCCCCGGACTAGCGGGAAAATTGTTCCCGGGGAGCTGTTTTTT
cdr3_aa: CASSPRTSGKIVPGELFF

d_call: TRBD1
cdr3_length: 15
clone_size: once
j_call: TRBJ1-2
v_call: TRBV7-9
cdr3_nt: TGTGCCAGCAGCTTAGGACAGGGGATTTTGGGCGGCTACACCTTC
cdr3_aa: CASSLGQGILGGYTF

d_call: TRBD2
cdr3_length: 14
clone_size: NA
j_call: TRBJ2-7
v_call: TRBV7-9
cdr3_nt: TGTGCCAGCAGTGATAGCGGGACCAGCTACGAGCAGTACTTC
cdr3_aa: CASSDSGTSYEQYF

d_call: NA
cdr3_length: 12
clone_size: NA
j_call: TRBJ2-7
v_call: TRBV7-9
cdr3_nt: TGTGCCAGCAGCTTAGCTGGTTGGGAGCAGTACTTC
cdr3_aa: CASSLAGWEQYF

d_call: NA
cdr3_length: 16
clone_size: NA
j_call: TRBJ1-5
v_call: TRBV20-1
cdr3_nt: TGCAGTGCTGACACCGGGACAAGAAGAGGCAATCAGCCCCAGCATTTT
cdr3_aa: CSADTGTRRGNQPQHF

d_call: NA
cdr3_length: 15
clone_size: NA
j_call: TRBJ1-2
v_call: TRBV27
cdr3_nt: TGTGCCAGCAGTTTATCAAGGGAGCGTCCCTATGGCTACACCTTC
cdr3_aa: CASSLSRERPYGYTF

d_call: NA
cdr3_length: 16
clone_size: NA
j_call: TRBJ2-1
v_call: TRBV24-1
cdr3_nt: TGTGCCACCAGTGATACAGGCGGTGGGGTTTACGATGAGCAGTTCTTC
cdr3_aa: CATSDTGGGVYDEQFF

d_call: NA
cdr3_length: 19
clone_size: NA
j_call: TRBJ2-1
v_call: TRBV7-9
cdr3_nt: TGTGCCAGCAGCTGCTACGGGGGTCGCGGACCAAAGGGTTACAATGAGCAGTTCTTC
cdr3_aa: CASSCYGGRGPKGYNEQFF

d_call: NA
cdr3_length: 14
clone_size: NA
j_call: TRBJ1-1
v_call: TRBV27
cdr3_nt: TGTGCCAGCAGTTTAGACCGGGGTTCGGTCGAAGCTTTCTTT
cdr3_aa: CASSLDRGSVEAFF

d_call: NA
cdr3_length: 14
clone_size: NA
j_call: TRBJ1-1
v_call: TRBV29-1
cdr3_nt: TGCAGCGTTGAACCCCAAGGGCCAAACACTGAAGCTTTCTTT
cdr3_aa: CSVEPQGPNTEAFF